This T cell receptor beta chain was recovered during a study of cytomegalovirus exposure and HLA in healthy donors. Study-wide context: The 120 or so validation repertoires, a later analysis reported, used the same platform as the roughly 710 first-cohort repertoires. Findings and limits, study-wide: Cytomegalovirus status was reportedly diagnosed by the classifier with high sensitivity and specificity.

Among the roughly 110 subjects of the validation cohort, separate from the roughly 650-subject first cohort, were the donors. The assay was immunoSEQ multiplex PCR, and TCRdb's table has in-frame clones only and misses some. The sample includes tens of thousands of clones, 96% seen only once; the top ten take roughly 1.6%. This clone has a single count. Its antigen is unknown. The junction had 4 bases not matched to a gene; V was cut back by 3 bases and J by 5 bases. Per germline, CDR1 MNHEY and CDR2 SMNVEV (reference sequence). CDR3 length: 14 residues. Sequencing was carried out using PBMCs. The chain is built from TRBV27 and TRBJ2-3; 8 bases line up with TRBD2. The source is a young man in good health and CMV-seropositive. The DNA of the CDR3 is TGTGCCAGCAGTTTGGCGCTAGCGGGAGATACGCAGTATTTT. Its translation: CASSLALAGDTQYF.